This entry features one TCR beta chain sequence. This sample stems from a study of blood T cell repertoires in COVID-19. Study in general: Sites in the United States, Italy and Spain provided acute and convalescent COVID-19 samples. The cDNA or gDNA used as material had been derived from T cells, B-cell-depleted T cells, or PBMCs.

As processed by the authors: Scientists estimated how many nucleated cells there were by amplifying reference gene primers. Sequencing was performed with immunoSEQ multiplex PCR; in TCRdb, only in-frame clones are kept and a portion is missing. The V and J calls and clone size were taken over from that table, and D and trimming were inferred from the DNA. The sample carries some 180,000 clones, over 80% recorded once. Germline lookup yields CDR1 SQVTM and CDR2 ANQGSEA. V was cut by 5 bases and J by 0 bases, with 7 bases left in between. This CDR3 has 13 amino acids. Seattle's enrolled individuals joined amid active infection and were then monitored longitudinally.

V gene TRBV29-1 combines with J gene TRBJ1-4; no reliable D call. The TCR comes from a woman between 40 and 55 years old with COVID-19, enrolled during active disease. The sample was peripheral blood. DNA of the CDR3: TGCAGCGTTCAGCGTGCAACTAATGAAAAACTGTTTTTT. Its translation: CSVQRATNEKLFF.